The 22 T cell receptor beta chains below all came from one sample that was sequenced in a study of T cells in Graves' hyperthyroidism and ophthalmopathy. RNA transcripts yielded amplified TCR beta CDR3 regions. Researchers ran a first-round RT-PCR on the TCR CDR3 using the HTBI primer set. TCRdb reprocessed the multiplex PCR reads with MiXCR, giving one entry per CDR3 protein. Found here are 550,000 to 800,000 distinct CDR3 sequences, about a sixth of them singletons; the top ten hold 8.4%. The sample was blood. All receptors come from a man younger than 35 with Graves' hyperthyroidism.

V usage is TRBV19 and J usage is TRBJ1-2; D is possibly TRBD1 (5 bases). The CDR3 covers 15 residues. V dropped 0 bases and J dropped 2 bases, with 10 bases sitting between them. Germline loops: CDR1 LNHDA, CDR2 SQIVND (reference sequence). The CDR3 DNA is TGTGCCAGTAGTATAGATGGACCAGGGAACTATGGCTACACCTTC. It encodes CASSIDGPGNYGYTF.

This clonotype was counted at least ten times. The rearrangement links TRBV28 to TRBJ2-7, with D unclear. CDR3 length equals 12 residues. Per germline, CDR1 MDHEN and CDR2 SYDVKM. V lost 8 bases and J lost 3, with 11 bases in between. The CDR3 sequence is CASHTLDYEQYF. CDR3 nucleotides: TGTGCCAGCCACACATTGGACTACGAGCAGTACTTC. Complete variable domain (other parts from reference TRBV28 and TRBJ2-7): DVKVTQSSRYLVKRTGEKVFLECVQDMDHENMFWYRQDPGLGLRLIYFSYDVKMKEKGDIPEGYSVSREKKERFSLILESASTNQTSMYLCASHTLDYEQYFGPGTRLTVT.

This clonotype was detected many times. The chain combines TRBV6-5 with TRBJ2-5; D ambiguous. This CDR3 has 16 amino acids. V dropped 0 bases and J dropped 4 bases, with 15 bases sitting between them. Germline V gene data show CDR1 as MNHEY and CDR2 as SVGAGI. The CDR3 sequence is CASSYSSWDKGETQYF. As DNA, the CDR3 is TGTGCCAGCAGTTACTCATCCTGGGATAAGGGAGAGACCCAGTACTTC.

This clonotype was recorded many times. As DNA, the CDR3 is TGCGCCAGCTTGGTCAACGTGAACACTGAAGCTTTCTTT. Amino acid sequence: CASLVNVNTEAFF. This rearrangement joins TRBV10-2 to TRBJ1-1; unclear D gene. Germline V lookup: CDR1 WSHSY, CDR2 SAAADI. There are 13 residues in the CDR3. Trimming cost V 8 bases and J 0 bases, with 10 bases left between them.

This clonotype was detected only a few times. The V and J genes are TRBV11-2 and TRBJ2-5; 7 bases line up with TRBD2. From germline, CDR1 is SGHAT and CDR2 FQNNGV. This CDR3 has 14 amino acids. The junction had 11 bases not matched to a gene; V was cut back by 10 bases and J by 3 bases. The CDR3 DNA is TGTGCCACCAGTGATAGCGGGTTTGAAGAGACCCAGTACTTC. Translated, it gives CATSDSGFEETQYF.

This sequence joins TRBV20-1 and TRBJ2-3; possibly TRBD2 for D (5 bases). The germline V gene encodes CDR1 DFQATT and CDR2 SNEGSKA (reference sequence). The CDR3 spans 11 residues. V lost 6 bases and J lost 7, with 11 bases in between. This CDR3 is CSAQDGNTQYF. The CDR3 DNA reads TGCAGTGCCCAAGACGGGAATACGCAGTATTTT.

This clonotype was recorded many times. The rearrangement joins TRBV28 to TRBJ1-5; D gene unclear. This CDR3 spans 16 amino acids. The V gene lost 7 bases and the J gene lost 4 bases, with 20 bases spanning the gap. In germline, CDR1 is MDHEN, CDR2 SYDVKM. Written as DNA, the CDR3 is TGTGCCAGCATATTCGGCCGACTAGGAGGAAATCAGCCCCAGCATTTT. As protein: CASIFGRLGGNQPQHF.

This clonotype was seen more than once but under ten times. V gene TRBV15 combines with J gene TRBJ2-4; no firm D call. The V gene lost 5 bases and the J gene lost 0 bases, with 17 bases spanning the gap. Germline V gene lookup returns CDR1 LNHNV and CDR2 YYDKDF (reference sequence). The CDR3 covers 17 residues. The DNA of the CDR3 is TGTGCCACCAGCGATGCAGGCCTTTTACTAGCCAAAAACATTCAGTACTTC. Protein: CATSDAGLLLAKNIQYF.

CDR3 sequence reads: CASSQRGQTGEQYF. As DNA, the CDR3 is TGTGCCAGCAGTCAACGGGGACAGACTGGGGAGCAGTACTTC. The chain links TRBV2 to TRBJ2-7, with TRBD1 matching 7 bases. Germline CDR1 reads SNHLY; CDR2 reads FYNNEI. This CDR3 has 14 amino acids. Unmatched junction bases numbered 11, after V lost 5 bases and J lost 7 bases.

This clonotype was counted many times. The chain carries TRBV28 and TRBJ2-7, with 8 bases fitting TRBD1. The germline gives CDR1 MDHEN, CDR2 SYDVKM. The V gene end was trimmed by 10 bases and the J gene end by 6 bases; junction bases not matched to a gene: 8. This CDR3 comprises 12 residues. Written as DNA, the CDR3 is TGTGCCACCACGACAGGGGTGGGCGAGCAGTACTTC. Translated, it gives CATTTGVGEQYF.

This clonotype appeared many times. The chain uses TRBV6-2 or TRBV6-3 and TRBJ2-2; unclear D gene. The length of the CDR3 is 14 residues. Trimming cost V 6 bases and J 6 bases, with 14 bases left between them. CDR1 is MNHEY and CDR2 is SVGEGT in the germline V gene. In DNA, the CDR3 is TGTGCCAGCAGCTGGGGTCCACGCGCCGGGGAGCTGTTTTTT. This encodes CASSWGPRAGELFF.

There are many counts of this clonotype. The CDR3 DNA is TGTGCCAGCAGTGAAGGGACGCGGAATCAGCCCCAGCATTTT. It codes for CASSEGTRNQPQHF. The chain has TRBV2 and TRBJ1-5; unclear D gene. Trimming took 1 base from V and 4 from J, leaving 8 bases between them. The CDR3 spans 14 residues. Germline assignment: CDR1 SNHLY and CDR2 FYNNEI.

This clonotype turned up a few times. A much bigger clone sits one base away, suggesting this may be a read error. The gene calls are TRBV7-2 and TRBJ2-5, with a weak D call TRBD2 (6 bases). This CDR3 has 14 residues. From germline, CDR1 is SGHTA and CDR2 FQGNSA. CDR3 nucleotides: TGTGCCTGCAGCTTCTCGGGTGGGGGGGAGACCCAGTACTTC. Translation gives CACSFSGGGETQYF.

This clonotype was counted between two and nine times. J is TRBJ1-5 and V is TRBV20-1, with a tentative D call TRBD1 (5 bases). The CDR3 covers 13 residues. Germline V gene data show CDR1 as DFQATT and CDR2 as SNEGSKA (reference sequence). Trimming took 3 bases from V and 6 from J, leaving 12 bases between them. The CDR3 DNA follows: TGCAGTGCTAGTGACAGTAGCGTTCAGCCCCAGCATTTT. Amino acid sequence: CSASDSSVQPQHF.

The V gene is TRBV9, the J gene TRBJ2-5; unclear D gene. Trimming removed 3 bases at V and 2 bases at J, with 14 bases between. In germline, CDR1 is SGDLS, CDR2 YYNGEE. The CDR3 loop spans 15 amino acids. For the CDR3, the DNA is TGTGCCAGCAGCGCGTCTAACGGGCGGCAAGAGACCCAGTACTTC. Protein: CASSASNGRQETQYF.

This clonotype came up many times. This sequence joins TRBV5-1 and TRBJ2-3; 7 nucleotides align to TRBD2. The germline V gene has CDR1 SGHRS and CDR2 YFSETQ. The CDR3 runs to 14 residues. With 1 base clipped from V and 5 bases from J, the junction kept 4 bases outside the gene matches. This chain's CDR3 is CASSLSGIQDTQYF. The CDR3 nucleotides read TGCGCCAGCAGCTTGAGCGGGATTCAAGATACGCAGTATTTT.

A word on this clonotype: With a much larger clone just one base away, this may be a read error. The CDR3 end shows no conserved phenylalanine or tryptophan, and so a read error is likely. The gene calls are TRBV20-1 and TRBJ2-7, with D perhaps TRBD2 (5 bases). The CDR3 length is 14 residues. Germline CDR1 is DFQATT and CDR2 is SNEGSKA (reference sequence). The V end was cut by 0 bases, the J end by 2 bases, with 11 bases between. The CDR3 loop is CSARDPRGAYEQYS. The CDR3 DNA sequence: TGCAGTGCTAGAGATCCCCGGGGAGCCTACGAGCAGTACTCC.

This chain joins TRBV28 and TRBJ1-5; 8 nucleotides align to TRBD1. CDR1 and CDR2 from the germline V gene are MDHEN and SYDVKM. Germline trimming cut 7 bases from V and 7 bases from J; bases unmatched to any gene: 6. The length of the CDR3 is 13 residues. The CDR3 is CASKTGGKQPQHF. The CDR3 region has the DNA TGTGCCAGCAAAACAGGGGGAAAACAGCCCCAGCATTTT.

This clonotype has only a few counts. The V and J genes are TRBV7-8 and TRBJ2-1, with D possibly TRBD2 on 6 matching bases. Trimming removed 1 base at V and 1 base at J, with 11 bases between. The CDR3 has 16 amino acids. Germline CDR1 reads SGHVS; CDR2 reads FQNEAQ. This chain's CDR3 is CASSLVGSRSYNEQFF. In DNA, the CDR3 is TGTGCCAGCAGCTTAGTCGGGAGTCGGTCCTACAATGAGCAGTTCTTC.

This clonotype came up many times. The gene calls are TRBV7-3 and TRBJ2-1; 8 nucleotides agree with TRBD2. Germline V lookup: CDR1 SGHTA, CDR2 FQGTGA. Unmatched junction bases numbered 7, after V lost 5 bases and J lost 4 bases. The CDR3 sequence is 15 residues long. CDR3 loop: CASSSSGMGYNEQFF. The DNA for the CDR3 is TGTGCCAGCAGCAGTAGCGGGATGGGTTACAATGAGCAGTTCTTC.

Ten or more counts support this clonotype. CDR3 protein: CASVTSAGGESYEQYF. The CDR3 DNA follows: TGTGCCAGCGTTACCTCAGCGGGAGGGGAGTCCTACGAGCAGTACTTC. J is TRBJ2-7 and V is TRBV2, with TRBD2 matching 10 bases. The trim removed 8 bases at V and 1 base at J, leaving 11 bases unmatched. The CDR3 runs to 16 residues. Germline CDR1 and CDR2: SNHLY and FYNNEI.

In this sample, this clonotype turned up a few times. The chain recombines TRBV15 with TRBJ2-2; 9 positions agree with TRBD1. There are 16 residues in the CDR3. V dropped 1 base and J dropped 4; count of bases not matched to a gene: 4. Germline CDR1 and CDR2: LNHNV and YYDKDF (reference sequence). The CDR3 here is CATSRAGTGPTGELFF. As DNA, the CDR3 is TGTGCCACCAGCAGAGCCGGGACAGGGCCCACCGGGGAGCTGTTTTTT.